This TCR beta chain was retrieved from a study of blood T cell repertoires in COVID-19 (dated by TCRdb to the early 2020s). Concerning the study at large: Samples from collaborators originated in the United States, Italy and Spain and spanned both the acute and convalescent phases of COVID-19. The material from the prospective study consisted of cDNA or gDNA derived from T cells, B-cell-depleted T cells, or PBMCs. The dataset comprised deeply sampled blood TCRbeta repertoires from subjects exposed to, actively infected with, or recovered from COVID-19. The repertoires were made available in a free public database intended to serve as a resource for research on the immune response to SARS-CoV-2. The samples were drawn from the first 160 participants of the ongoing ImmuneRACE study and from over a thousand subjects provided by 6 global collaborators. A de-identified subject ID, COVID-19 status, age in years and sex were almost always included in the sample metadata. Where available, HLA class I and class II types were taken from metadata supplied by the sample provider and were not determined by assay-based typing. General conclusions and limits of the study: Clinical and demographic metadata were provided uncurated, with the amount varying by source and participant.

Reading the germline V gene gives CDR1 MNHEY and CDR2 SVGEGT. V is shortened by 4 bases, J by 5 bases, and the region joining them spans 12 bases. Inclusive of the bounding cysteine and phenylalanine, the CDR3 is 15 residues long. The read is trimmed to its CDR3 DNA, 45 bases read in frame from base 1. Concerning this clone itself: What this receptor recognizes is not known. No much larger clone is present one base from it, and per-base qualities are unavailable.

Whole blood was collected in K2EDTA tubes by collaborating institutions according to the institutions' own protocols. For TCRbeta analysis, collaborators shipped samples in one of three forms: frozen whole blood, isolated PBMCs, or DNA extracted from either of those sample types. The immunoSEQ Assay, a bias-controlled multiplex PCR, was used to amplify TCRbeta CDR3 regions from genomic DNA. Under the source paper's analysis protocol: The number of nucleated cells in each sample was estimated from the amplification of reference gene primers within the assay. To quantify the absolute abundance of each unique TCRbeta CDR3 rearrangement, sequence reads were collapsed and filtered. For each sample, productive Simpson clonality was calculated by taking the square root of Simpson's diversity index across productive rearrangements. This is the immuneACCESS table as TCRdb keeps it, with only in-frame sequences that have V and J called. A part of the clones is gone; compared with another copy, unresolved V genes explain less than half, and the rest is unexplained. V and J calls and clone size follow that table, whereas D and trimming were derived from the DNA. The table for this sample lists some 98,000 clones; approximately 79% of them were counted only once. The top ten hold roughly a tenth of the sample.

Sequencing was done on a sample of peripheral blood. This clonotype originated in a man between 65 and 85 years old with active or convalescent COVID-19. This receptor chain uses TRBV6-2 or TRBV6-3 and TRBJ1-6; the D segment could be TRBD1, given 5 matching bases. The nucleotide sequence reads TGTGCCAGCAGTTGGGGCAGACTTAATAATTCACCCCTCCACTTT. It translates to CASSWGRLNNSPLHF.